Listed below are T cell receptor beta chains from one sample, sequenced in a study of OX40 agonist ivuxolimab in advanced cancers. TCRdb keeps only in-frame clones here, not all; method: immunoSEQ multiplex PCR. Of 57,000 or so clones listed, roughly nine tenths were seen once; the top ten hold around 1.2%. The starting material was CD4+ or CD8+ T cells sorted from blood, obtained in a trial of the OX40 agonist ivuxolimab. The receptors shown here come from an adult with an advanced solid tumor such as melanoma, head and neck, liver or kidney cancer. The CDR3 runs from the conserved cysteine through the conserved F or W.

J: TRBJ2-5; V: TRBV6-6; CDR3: CASSLGRGAETQYF
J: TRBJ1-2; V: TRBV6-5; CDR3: CASSYSWRDNYGYTF
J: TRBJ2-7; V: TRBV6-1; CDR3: CASSRTASYEQYF
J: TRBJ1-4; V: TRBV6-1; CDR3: CASSEALVRNNEKLFF
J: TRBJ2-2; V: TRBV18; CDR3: CASSPPRDGGPGELFF
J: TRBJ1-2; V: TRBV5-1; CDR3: CASSLGQVANYGYTF
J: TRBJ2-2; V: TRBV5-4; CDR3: CASSSPRSGELFF
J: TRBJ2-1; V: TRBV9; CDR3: CASSVARVDEQFF
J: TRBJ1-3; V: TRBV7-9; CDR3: CAGQESSGNTIYF
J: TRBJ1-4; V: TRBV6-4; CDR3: CASSDSGGDSNEKLFF
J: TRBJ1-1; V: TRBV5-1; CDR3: CASSFDRGAFSEAFF
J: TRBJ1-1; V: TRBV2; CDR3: CASRPGQDTEAFF
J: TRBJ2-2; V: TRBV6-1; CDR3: CASSESVTGELFF
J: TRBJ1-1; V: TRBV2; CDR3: CASVWTMNTEAFF
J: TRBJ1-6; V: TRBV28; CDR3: CASSSGDWYSPLHF
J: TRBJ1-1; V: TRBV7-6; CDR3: CASSLNGDGEAFF
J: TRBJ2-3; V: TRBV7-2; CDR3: CASSPQGISTDTQYF
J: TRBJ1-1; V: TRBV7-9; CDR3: CASSALGDTTAYTEAFF
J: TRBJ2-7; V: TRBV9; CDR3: CASSVDPGAVSYEQYF
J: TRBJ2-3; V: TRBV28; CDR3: CASSLLAGPGDTQYF
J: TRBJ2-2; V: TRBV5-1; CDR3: CASRKGIGELFF
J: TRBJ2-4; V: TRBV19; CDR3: CASSYHGLKNIQYF
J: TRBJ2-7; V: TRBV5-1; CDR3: CASSVNRGGGYEQYF
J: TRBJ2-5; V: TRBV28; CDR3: CASSLKPSLQTQYF
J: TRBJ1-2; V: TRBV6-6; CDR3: CASLTPRDGGYTF
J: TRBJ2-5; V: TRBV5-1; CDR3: CASSFRQGPQETQYF
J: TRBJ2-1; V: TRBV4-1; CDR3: CASSQDSGGSYEQFF
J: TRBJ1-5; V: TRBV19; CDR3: CASSIIGQKQPQHF
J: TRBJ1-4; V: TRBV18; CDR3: CASSPPGTGGSNEKLFF
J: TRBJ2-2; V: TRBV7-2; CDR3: CASSPRGVVTGELFF
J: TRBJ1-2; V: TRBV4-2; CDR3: CASRRPGSNYGYTF
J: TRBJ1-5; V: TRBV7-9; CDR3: CASSLRGTQGGDSNQPQHF
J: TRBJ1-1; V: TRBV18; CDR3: CASSRDRPNTEAFF
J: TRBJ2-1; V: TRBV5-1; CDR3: CASSFNRDPRPHNEQFF
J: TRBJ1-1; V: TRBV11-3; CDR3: CASSLDKSGTGGVKGTEAFF
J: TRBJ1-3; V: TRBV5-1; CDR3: CASSLYRVDRTGNTIYF
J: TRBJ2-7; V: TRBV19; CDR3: CASSKKPGLPYEQYF
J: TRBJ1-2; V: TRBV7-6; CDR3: CASSLARQDGYTF
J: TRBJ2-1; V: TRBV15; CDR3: CATSRDWGRGRNEQFF
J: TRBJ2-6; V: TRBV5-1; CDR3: CASSLAREGQGPAGANVLTF
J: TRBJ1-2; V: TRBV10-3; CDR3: CAIRDTGTPDLGYTF
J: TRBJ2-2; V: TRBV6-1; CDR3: CASSESGLAGGPGELFF
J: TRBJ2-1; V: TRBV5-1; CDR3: CASSLKWTVTYNEQFF
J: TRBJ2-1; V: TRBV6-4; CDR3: CASSAQGVFGNEQFF
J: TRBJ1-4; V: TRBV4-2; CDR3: CASSQAPPQAPWDVKKLFF
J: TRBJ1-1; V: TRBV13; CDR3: CASSFGGRKGTEAFF